The 3 T cell receptor beta chains in this list originate from one sample, sequenced in a study of T cells in Graves' hyperthyroidism and ophthalmopathy. RNA transcripts gave rise to amplified TCR beta CDR3 regions. Primed by the HTBI set, a first-round RT-PCR was run on the TCR CDR3. TCRdb re-called the multiplex PCR reads with MiXCR, one entry per CDR3 protein. The repertoire holds around 600,000 distinct CDR3 sequences, with over 12% as singletons. Sequenced: blood. All receptors come from a woman aged 18-29 years with Graves' ophthalmopathy.

This clonotype was recorded many times. The chain carries TRBV7-9 and TRBJ2-5, with 11 nucleotides matching TRBD1. CDR3 length: 15 residues. The germline CDR1 and CDR2 sequences are SEHNR and FQNEAQ (reference sequence). The V and J ends lost 3 bases and 5 bases, in that order; junction bases with no gene match: 5. CDR3 bases: TGTGCCAGCAGCTTGTGGACAGGGGGCAGGGAGACCCAGTACTTC. Its protein is CASSLWTGGRETQYF.

This clonotype showed up many times. This chain uses TRBV19 with TRBJ2-5; 10 nucleotides match TRBD1. Germline V CDR1 and CDR2: LNHDA, SQIVND (reference sequence). This CDR3 has 14 amino acids. Trimming at V came to 6 bases and at J to 5 bases, leaving 6 bases not matched to a gene. The CDR3 DNA sequence: TGTGCCAGTAGCCCGGGACAGGGGCATGAGACCCAGTACTTC. This sequence encodes CASSPGQGHETQYF.

This chain joins TRBV7-3 and TRBJ2-5; the D is unclear. Germline loops: CDR1 SGHTA, CDR2 FQGTGA. The CDR3 is 13 residues long. The V gene lost 5 bases and the J gene lost 5 bases, with 12 bases spanning the gap. The CDR3 reads CASSLFSSETQYF. The CDR3, as DNA: TGTGCCAGCAGCCTTTTTAGCTCGGAGACCCAGTACTTC.